The clone carrying this T cell receptor beta chain occurred a few times. Isolating PBMCs gave at least 6.5 million of these cells per sample. These data originate in a study of blood T cells in healthy people across ages. Through a sample-barcoded 5' primer and a J-beta primer mix, a second PCR was run for about 6 to 11 cycles. TCRdb called the 5' RACE reads again in MiXCR, with one record for every CDR3 protein. The sample yields more than 650,000 distinct CDR3 sequences, around half seen once. Sequencing was carried out using blood. This TCR came from an older man in good health.

The CDR3 region has the DNA TGCGCCAGCAGCCCGGGACAGGGCTCGAGCAATCAGCCCCAGCATTTT. Its translation: CASSPGQGSSNQPQHF. This rearrangement joins TRBV4-1 to TRBJ1-5, with 9 bases that match TRBD1. The V gene's germline CDR1 is MGHRA and CDR2 YSYEKL. V lost 4 bases to trimming and J lost 1 base; unmatched junction nucleotides: 5. The CDR3 is 16 amino acids.